This TCR beta chain was captured in a study of CD8 T cells in ankylosing spondylitis. A quantitative 5'-RACE method, one with molecular barcodes, was used to make TCR beta libraries. TCRdb reprocessed the 5' RACE reads with MiXCR, giving one entry per CDR3 protein. The data contain some 100,000 distinct CDR3 sequences, 7.5% to 9% of them seen just once; the ten biggest clones take up 9.5% to 10%. Study-wide results and caveats: A TCR beta motif of 8 or 9 highly homologous variants appeared characteristic of ankylosing spondylitis blood. The study looked at matched synovial fluid samples from ankylosing spondylitis patients. Disease-linked clones were reported to be significantly enriched there.

This clonotype was picked up many times. Its antigen is as yet unknown. CDR1 is SEHNR and CDR2 is FQNEAQ in the germline V gene (reference sequence). Trimming removed 4 bases at V and 8 bases at J, with 9 bases between. The CDR3 has 12 residues. This sequence was found in a male donor with ankylosing spondylitis or in good health (not recorded which). Sequencing was done on a sample of blood, either unsorted or a sorted T cell fraction (not recorded which). The chain combines TRBV7-9 with TRBJ1-5, with D tentatively TRBD1 (5 bases). The CDR3 reads CASSSRGEPQHF. In nucleotides, the CDR3 is TGTGCCAGCAGCTCGCGGGGGGAGCCCCAGCATTTT.